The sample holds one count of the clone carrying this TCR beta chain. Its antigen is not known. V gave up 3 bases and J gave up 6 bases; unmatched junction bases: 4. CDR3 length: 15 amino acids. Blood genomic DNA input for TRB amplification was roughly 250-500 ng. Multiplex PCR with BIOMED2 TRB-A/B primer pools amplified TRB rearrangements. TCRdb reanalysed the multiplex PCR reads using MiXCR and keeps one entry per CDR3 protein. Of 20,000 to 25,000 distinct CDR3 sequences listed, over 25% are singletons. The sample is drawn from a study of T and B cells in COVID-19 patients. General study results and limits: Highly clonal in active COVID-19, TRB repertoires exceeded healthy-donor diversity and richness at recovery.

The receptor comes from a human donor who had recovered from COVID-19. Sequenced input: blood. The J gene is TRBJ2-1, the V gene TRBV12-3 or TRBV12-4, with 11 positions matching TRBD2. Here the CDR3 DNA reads TGTGCCAGCAGTTTCCAGCTAGCGGGGGGCAATGAGCAGTTCTTC. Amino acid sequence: CASSFQLAGGNEQFF.